The entry below gives a single T cell receptor (beta chain) sequence along with its context. The antigen is unknown. Produced via immunoSEQ multiplex PCR; TCRdb's table is partial and in-frame only. The data contain about 98,000 clones, 84% of them seen just once; the ten biggest clones take up about a sixth. This CDR3 contains 16 residues. Trimming removed 6 bases from V and 10 bases from J; junction bases left unmatched: 14. From germline, CDR1 is MNHEY and CDR2 SVGEGT. This specimen belongs to a study of T cell responses to AZD1222 COVID-19 vaccine. Overall study results and limits: Baseline seropositives among AZD1222 recipients totaled only five to seven.

The source material was peripheral blood, sampled on day 0 of AZD1222 vaccination. This sequence was found in an adult in good health. The chain carries TRBV6-2 or TRBV6-3 and TRBJ2-1, with 11 positions matching TRBD2. DNA of the CDR3: TGTGCCAGCAGCCGCATAACTAGCGGGGGAAAAGGCGAGCAGTTCTTC. Amino acids: CASSRITSGGKGEQFF.